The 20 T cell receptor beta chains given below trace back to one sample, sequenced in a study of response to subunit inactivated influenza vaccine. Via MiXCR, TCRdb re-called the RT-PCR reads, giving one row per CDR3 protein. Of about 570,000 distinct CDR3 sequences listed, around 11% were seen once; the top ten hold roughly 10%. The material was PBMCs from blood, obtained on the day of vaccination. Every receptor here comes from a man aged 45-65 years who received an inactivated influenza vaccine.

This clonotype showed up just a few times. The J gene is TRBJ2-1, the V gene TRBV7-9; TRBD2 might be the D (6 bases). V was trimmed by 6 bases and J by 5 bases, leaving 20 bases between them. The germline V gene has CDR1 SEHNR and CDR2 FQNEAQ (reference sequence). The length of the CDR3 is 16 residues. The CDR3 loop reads CASRLAGGILNNEQFF. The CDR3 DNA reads TGTGCCAGCAGGCTGGCTGGAGGGATACTTAACAATGAGCAGTTCTTC.

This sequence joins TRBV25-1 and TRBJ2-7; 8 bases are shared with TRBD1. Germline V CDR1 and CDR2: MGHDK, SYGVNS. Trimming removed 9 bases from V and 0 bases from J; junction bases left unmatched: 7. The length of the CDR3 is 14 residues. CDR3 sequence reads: CASSGTGGSYEQYF. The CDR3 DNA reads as TGTGCCAGTTCCGGGACAGGTGGCTCCTACGAGCAGTACTTC.

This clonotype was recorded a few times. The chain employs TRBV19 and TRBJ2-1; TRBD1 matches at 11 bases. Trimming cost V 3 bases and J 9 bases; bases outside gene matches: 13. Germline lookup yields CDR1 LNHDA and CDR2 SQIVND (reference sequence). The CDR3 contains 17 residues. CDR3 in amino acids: CASSIIFGQGAILEQFF. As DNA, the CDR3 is TGTGCCAGTAGTATTATATTCGGACAGGGGGCTATACTTGAGCAGTTCTTC.

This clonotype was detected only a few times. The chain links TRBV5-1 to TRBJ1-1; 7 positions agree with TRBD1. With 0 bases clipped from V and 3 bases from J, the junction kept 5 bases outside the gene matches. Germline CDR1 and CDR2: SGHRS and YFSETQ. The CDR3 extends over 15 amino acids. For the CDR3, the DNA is TGCGCCAGCAGCTTGGTCTTCACAGGGGACACTGAAGCTTTCTTT. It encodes CASSLVFTGDTEAFF.

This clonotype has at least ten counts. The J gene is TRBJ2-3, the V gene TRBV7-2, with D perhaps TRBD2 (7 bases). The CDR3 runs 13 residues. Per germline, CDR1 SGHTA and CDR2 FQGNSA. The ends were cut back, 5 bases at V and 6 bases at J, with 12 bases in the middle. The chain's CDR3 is CASSIGGVDTQYF. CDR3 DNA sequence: TGTGCCAGCAGCATAGGGGGGGTCGATACGCAGTATTTT. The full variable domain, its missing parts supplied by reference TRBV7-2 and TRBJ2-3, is GAGVSQSPSNKVTEKGKDVELRCDPISGHTALYWYRQSLGQGLEFLIYFQGNSAPDKSGLPSDRFSAERTGGSVSTLTIQRTQQEDSAVYLCASSIGGVDTQYFGPGTRLTVL.

The CDR3 region has the DNA TGTGCCAGCATTAATAATCTTGAAGCTTTCTTT. Translating it yields CASINNLEAFF. The chain is built from TRBV2 and TRBJ1-1; D not resolved. Germline CDR1 is SNHLY and CDR2 is FYNNEI. This CDR3 spans 11 amino acids. The V end lost 7 bases, the J end lost 7 bases, and 10 bases lay between the germline ends.

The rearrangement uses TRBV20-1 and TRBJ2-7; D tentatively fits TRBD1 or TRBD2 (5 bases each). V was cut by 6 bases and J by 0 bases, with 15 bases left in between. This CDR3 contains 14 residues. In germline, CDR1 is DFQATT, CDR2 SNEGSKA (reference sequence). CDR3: CSADNRRSSYEQYF. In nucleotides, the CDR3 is TGCAGTGCAGATAACAGGAGGAGCTCCTACGAGCAGTACTTC.

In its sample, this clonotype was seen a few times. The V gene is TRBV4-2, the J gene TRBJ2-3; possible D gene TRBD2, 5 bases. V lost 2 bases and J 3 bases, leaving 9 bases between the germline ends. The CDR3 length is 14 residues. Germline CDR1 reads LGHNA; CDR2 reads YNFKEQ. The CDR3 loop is CASSQPGLTDTQYF. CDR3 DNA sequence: TGTGCCAGCAGCCAACCCGGACTTACAGATACGCAGTATTTT.

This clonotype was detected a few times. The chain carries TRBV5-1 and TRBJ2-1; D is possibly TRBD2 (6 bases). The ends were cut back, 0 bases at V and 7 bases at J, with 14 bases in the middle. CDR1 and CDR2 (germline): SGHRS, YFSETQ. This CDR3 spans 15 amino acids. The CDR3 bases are TGCGCCAGCAGCTTGGACTCGGGAGTTGATAATGAGCAGTTCTTC. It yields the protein CASSLDSGVDNEQFF.

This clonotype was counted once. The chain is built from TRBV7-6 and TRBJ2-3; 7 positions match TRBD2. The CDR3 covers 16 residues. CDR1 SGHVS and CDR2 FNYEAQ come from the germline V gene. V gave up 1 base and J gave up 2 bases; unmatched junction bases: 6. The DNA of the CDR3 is TGTGCCAGCAGCTTAGGTGGAGCGGGGAACACAGATACGCAGTATTTT. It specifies CASSLGGAGNTDTQYF.

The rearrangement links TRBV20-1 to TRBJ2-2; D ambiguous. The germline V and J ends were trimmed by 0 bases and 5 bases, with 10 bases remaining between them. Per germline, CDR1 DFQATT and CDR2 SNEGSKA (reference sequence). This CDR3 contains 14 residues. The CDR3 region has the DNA TGCAGTGCTAGAGACCCACGGACGACCGGGGAGCTGTTTTTT. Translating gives CSARDPRTTGELFF.

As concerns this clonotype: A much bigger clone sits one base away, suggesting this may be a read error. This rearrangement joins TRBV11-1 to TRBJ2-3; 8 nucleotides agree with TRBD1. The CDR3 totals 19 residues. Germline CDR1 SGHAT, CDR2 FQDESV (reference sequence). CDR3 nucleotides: TGTGTCAGCAGCTCCAGCCTGCTACAGGGGGACGAGAACACAGATACGCAGTATTTT. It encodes CVSSSSLLQGDENTDTQYF. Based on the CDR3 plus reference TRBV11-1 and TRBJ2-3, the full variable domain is EAEVAQSPRYKITEKSQAVAFWCDPISGHATLYWYRQILGQGPELLVQFQDESVVDDSQLPKDRFSAERLKGVDSTLKIQPAELGDSAMYLCVSSSSLLQGDENTDTQYFGPGTRLTVL.

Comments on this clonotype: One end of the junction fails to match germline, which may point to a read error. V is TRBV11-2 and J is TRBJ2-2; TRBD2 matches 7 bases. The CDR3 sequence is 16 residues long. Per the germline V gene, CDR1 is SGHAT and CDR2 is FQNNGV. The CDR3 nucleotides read TGTGCCAGCAGCTTCGGACTAGGCCGGAGGACCGGGGAGCTGTATTTT. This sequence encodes CASSFGLGRRTGELYF.

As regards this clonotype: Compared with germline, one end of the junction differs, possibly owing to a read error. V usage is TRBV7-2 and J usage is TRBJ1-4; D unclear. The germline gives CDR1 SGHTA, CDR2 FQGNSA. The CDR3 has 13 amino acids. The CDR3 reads CASSLGGDEKLYF. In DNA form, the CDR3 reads TGTGCCAGCAGCTTAGGCGGCGACGAAAAACTGTATTTT.

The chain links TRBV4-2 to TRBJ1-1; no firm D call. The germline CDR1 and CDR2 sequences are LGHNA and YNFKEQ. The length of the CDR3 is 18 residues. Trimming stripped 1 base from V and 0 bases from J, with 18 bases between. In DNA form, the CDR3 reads TGTGCCAGCAGCCAAGTTCAGACACTGACGCTGATGAACACTGAAGCTTTCTTT. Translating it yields CASSQVQTLTLMNTEAFF.

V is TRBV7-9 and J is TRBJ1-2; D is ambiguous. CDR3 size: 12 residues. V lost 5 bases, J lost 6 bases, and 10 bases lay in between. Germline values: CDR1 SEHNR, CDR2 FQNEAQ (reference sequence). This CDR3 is CASSIPHHGYTF. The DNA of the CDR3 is TGTGCCAGCAGCATTCCGCACCATGGCTACACCTTC.

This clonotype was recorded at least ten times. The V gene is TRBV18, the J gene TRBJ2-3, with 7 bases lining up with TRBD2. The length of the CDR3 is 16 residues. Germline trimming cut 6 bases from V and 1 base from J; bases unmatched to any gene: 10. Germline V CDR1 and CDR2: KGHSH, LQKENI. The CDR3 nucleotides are TGTGCCAGCTCCGCGAGCGCCCTAGCGGGCACAGATACGCAGTATTTT. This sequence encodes CASSASALAGTDTQYF.

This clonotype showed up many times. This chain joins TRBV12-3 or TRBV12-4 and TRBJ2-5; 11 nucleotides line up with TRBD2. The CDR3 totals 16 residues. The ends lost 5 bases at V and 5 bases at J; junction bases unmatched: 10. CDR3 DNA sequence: TGTGCCAGCAGTACCCGTAGCGGGGGGGCTGGTGAGACCCAGTACTTC. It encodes CASSTRSGGAGETQYF.

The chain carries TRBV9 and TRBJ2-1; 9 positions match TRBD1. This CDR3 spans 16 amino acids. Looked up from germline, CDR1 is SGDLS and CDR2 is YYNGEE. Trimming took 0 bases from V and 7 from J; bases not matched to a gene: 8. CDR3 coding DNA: TGTGCCAGCAGCGTAGGGGGGACAGGGAAGAGGAATGAGCAGTTCTTC. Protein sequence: CASSVGGTGKRNEQFF.

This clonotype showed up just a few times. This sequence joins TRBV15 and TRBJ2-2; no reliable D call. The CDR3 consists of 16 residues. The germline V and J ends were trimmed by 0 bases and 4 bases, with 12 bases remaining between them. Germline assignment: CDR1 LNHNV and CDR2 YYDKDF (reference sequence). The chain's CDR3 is CATSREGSRSTGELFF. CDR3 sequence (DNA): TGTGCCACCAGCAGAGAGGGATCTAGGTCCACCGGGGAGCTGTTTTTT. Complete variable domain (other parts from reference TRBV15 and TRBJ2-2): DAMVIQNPRYQVTQFGKPVTLSCSQTLNHNVMYWYQQKSSQAPKLLFHYYDKDFNNEADTPDNFQSRRPNTSFCFLDIRSPGLGDTAMYLCATSREGSRSTGELFFGEGSRLTVL.